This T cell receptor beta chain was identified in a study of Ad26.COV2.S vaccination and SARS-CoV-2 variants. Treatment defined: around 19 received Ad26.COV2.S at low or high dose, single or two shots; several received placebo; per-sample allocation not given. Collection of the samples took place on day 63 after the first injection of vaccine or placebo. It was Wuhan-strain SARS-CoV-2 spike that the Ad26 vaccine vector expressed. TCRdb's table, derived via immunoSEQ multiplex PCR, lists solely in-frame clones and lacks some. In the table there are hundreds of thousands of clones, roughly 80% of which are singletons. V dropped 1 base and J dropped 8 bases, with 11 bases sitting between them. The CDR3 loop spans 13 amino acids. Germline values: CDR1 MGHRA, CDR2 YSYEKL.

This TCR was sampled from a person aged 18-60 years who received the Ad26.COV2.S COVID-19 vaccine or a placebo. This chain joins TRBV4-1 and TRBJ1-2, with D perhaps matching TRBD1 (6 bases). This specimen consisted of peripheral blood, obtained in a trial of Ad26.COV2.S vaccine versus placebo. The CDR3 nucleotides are TGCGCCAGCAGCCAAGCCGGGGGCGGCGGCTACACCTTC. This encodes CASSQAGGGGYTF.